A selection of T cell receptor beta chains follows, all from one sample in a study of T cell responses to AZD1222 COVID-19 vaccine. The assay was immunoSEQ multiplex PCR, and TCRdb's table has in-frame clones only and misses some. The sample gives 190,000 or so clones, about 94% of which show up once; 0.95% to 1.1% is in the top ten. The sequencing here drew on peripheral blood, taken 28 days after the second AZD1222 dose. These receptor sequences come from an adult who received the AZD1222 COVID-19 vaccine. Each CDR3 is given with its conserved first and last residue. Each record gives: V gene, D gene, clone size, J gene, CDR3 DNA, CDR3 protein. A D gene is named only where the DNA matches it firmly. The size of a clone is reported for some rows only, either as once, few or many, or as a class for expanded clones.

V gene: TRBV27
D gene: .
clone size: once
J gene: TRBJ1-1
CDR3 DNA: TGTGCCAGCAGTTTCTTGGCGGACACTGAAGCTTTCTTT
CDR3 protein: CASSFLADTEAFF

V gene: TRBV19
D gene: TRBD1
clone size: .
J gene: TRBJ1-2
CDR3 DNA: TGTGCCAGTAGTATAGCTTTGACAGGGGGCAGTGGCTACACCTTC
CDR3 protein: CASSIALTGGSGYTF

V gene: TRBV30
D gene: TRBD1
clone size: .
J gene: TRBJ1-4
CDR3 DNA: TGTGCCTGGAACTCCGGGACAGGGAAGGAAAAACTGTTTTTT
CDR3 protein: CAWNSGTGKEKLFF

V gene: TRBV18
D gene: TRBD1
clone size: few
J gene: TRBJ2-7
CDR3 DNA: TGTGCCAGCTCACAGCTGGGAACAGGGGTTAGCTCCTACGAGCAGTACTTC
CDR3 protein: CASSQLGTGVSSYEQYF

V gene: TRBV10-2
D gene: .
clone size: .
J gene: TRBJ1-2
CDR3 DNA: TGCGCCAGCAGTGAGTCAACAGGGATAAACTATGGCTACACCTTC
CDR3 protein: CASSESTGINYGYTF

V gene: TRBV19
D gene: .
clone size: .
J gene: TRBJ2-6
CDR3 DNA: TGTGCCAGTACCCACGAAGGCTCTGGGGCCAACGTCCTGACTTTC
CDR3 protein: CASTHEGSGANVLTF

V gene: TRBV29-1
D gene: .
clone size: .
J gene: TRBJ1-2
CDR3 DNA: TGCAGCGCCGCAGAAGGGGTCTATGGCTACACCTTC
CDR3 protein: CSAAEGVYGYTF

V gene: TRBV7-9
D gene: TRBD1
clone size: .
J gene: TRBJ2-7
CDR3 DNA: TGTGCCAGCAGCCTACGGACAGGAAAAGGCTACGAGCAGTACTTC
CDR3 protein: CASSLRTGKGYEQYF

V gene: TRBV25-1
D gene: .
clone size: few
J gene: TRBJ2-1
CDR3 DNA: TGTGCCAGCAGTGACCGACGAAGGGGATATCGGACCTACAATGAGCAGTTCTTC
CDR3 protein: CASSDRRRGYRTYNEQFF

V gene: TRBV11-2
D gene: .
clone size: .
J gene: TRBJ2-5
CDR3 DNA: TGTGCCAGCAGCTTAGTCCAAGAGACCCAGTACTTC
CDR3 protein: CASSLVQETQYF

V gene: TRBV6-5
D gene: TRBD1
clone size: .
J gene: TRBJ1-6
CDR3 DNA: TGTGCCAGCAGTTACGGGACAGGGGGTCCCCCCCTCCACTTT
CDR3 protein: CASSYGTGGPPLHF

V gene: TRBV28
D gene: .
clone size: .
J gene: TRBJ1-4
CDR3 DNA: TGTGCCAGCACACCGGGACTGACTAATGAAAAACTGTTTTTT
CDR3 protein: CASTPGLTNEKLFF

V gene: TRBV6-2/TRBV6-3
D gene: .
clone size: .
J gene: TRBJ2-7
CDR3 DNA: TGTGCCAGCAGTTCACCAGCACCGTTGGACGAGCAGTACTTC
CDR3 protein: CASSSPAPLDEQYF

V gene: TRBV7-2
D gene: .
clone size: .
J gene: TRBJ1-5
CDR3 DNA: TGTGCCAGCAGCTTGGCGGGTGGTAGCAATCAGCCCCAGCATTTT
CDR3 protein: CASSLAGGSNQPQHF

V gene: TRBV18
D gene: .
clone size: .
J gene: TRBJ1-1
CDR3 DNA: TGTGCCAGCTCACCACAGGGTACGGCCCTGAACACTGAAGCTTTCTTT
CDR3 protein: CASSPQGTALNTEAFF

V gene: TRBV9
D gene: TRBD1
clone size: .
J gene: TRBJ2-2
CDR3 DNA: TGTGCCAGCAGCTCCCGACAGGGTATCTATACTCCCGGGGAGCTGTTTTTT
CDR3 protein: CASSSRQGIYTPGELFF

V gene: TRBV3-1/TRBV3-2
D gene: TRBD2
clone size: .
J gene: TRBJ2-1
CDR3 DNA: TGTGCCAGCAGCCGAGAGACTAGCGGGGGCGGCGATGAGCAGTTCTTC
CDR3 protein: CASSRETSGGGDEQFF

V gene: TRBV18
D gene: .
clone size: .
J gene: TRBJ2-1
CDR3 DNA: TGTGCCAGCTCACCACAGGGCGCCGAGGGAGTCGATGAGCAGTTCTTC
CDR3 protein: CASSPQGAEGVDEQFF

V gene: TRBV19
D gene: TRBD1
clone size: .
J gene: TRBJ1-4
CDR3 DNA: TGTGCCAGTATGATGGGGACAGCTAATGAAAAACTGTTTTTT
CDR3 protein: CASMMGTANEKLFF

V gene: TRBV9
D gene: .
clone size: .
J gene: TRBJ1-1
CDR3 DNA: TGTGCCAGCAGCGCTTCCGGGGGGGAAACTGAAGCTTTCTTT
CDR3 protein: CASSASGGETEAFF

V gene: TRBV7-6
D gene: .
clone size: .
J gene: TRBJ2-1
CDR3 DNA: TGTGCCAGCAGCTTTACACAATTCGGGGATGAGCAGTTCTTC
CDR3 protein: CASSFTQFGDEQFF

V gene: TRBV13
D gene: TRBD2
clone size: .
J gene: TRBJ2-3
CDR3 DNA: TGTGCCAGCAGCCAACCGACTAGCGGGGGGGCCGGTCTTCAGACAGATACGCAGTATTTT
CDR3 protein: CASSQPTSGGAGLQTDTQYF

V gene: TRBV19
D gene: .
clone size: once
J gene: TRBJ1-2
CDR3 DNA: TGTGCCAGTAGTATGATTTTCCAGGAGGGTGGCTACACCTTC
CDR3 protein: CASSMIFQEGGYTF

V gene: TRBV5-1
D gene: .
clone size: once
J gene: TRBJ2-3
CDR3 DNA: TGCGCCAGCAGCTTTGACGCTAGCACAGATACGCAGTATTTT
CDR3 protein: CASSFDASTDTQYF

V gene: TRBV6-1
D gene: .
clone size: .
J gene: TRBJ1-5
CDR3 DNA: TGTGCCAGCAGTGAGCAGGGCCTTTCTAATCAGCCCCAGCATTTT
CDR3 protein: CASSEQGLSNQPQHF

V gene: TRBV30
D gene: .
clone size: .
J gene: TRBJ1-5
CDR3 DNA: TGTGCCTGGAGTGGGGGAGGCAATCAGCCCCAGCATTTT
CDR3 protein: CAWSGGGNQPQHF

V gene: TRBV11-2
D gene: .
clone size: .
J gene: TRBJ2-7
CDR3 DNA: TGTGCCAGCAACTCCCAGGGTGGTCGGTACGAGCAGTACTTC
CDR3 protein: CASNSQGGRYEQYF

V gene: TRBV5-4
D gene: TRBD1
clone size: .
J gene: TRBJ1-4
CDR3 DNA: TGTGCCAGCAGCTTGGCCGGACAGGGGAGGTTAGGTCGGACTAATGAAAAACTGTTTTTT
CDR3 protein: CASSLAGQGRLGRTNEKLFF

V gene: TRBV5-6
D gene: .
clone size: .
J gene: TRBJ1-1
CDR3 DNA: TGTGCCAGCAGCCTGGGGGGTTATTACACTGAAGCTTTCTTT
CDR3 protein: CASSLGGYYTEAFF

V gene: TRBV7-7
D gene: .
clone size: .
J gene: TRBJ1-2
CDR3 DNA: TGTGCCAGCAGCCCCCCGATTAACGGGGCTGTATATGGCTACACCTTC
CDR3 protein: CASSPPINGAVYGYTF

V gene: TRBV30
D gene: .
clone size: .
J gene: TRBJ2-6
CDR3 DNA: TGTGCCTGGACACTTGGGGCCAACGTCCTGACTTTC
CDR3 protein: CAWTLGANVLTF

V gene: TRBV12-3/TRBV12-4
D gene: .
clone size: .
J gene: TRBJ1-3
CDR3 DNA: TGTGCCAGCCAGACCAGCTCTGGAAACACCATATATTTT
CDR3 protein: CASQTSSGNTIYF

V gene: TRBV6-2/TRBV6-3
D gene: TRBD1
clone size: .
J gene: TRBJ2-7
CDR3 DNA: TGTGCCAGCAGCGGGACAGCCTACGAGCAGTACTTC
CDR3 protein: CASSGTAYEQYF

V gene: TRBV7-9
D gene: .
clone size: .
J gene: TRBJ2-3
CDR3 DNA: TGTGCCAGCGGGCGGGACGGCACAGATACGCAGTATTTT
CDR3 protein: CASGRDGTDTQYF

V gene: TRBV2
D gene: .
clone size: .
J gene: TRBJ2-2
CDR3 DNA: TGTGCCAGCAGTGACCCCGTGGGGCTAAGGTGGGGAGGAGACACCGGGGAGCTGTTTTTT
CDR3 protein: CASSDPVGLRWGGDTGELFF

V gene: TRBV29-1
D gene: TRBD1
clone size: once
J gene: TRBJ2-2
CDR3 DNA: TGCAGCGCCTTCGTGGCAGGGGGCACCGGGGAGCTGTTTTTT
CDR3 protein: CSAFVAGGTGELFF

V gene: TRBV9
D gene: TRBD1
clone size: .
J gene: TRBJ1-1
CDR3 DNA: TGTGCCACCTCACCAACAGGGGGGAACACTGAAGCTTTCTTT
CDR3 protein: CATSPTGGNTEAFF

V gene: TRBV28
D gene: TRBD2
clone size: .
J gene: TRBJ2-7
CDR3 DNA: TGTGCCGCGGCCGGGGGGGTTACCTCCTACGAGCAGTACTTC
CDR3 protein: CAAAGGVTSYEQYF

V gene: TRBV7-3
D gene: .
clone size: .
J gene: TRBJ2-3
CDR3 DNA: TGTGCCAGCAGCTTAACGGGAACGGGCTACACAGATACGCAGTATTTT
CDR3 protein: CASSLTGTGYTDTQYF

V gene: TRBV3-1/TRBV3-2
D gene: .
clone size: .
J gene: TRBJ1-3
CDR3 DNA: TGTGCCAGCAGCCAAGGTGCGGGTCCTGGAAACACCATATATTTT
CDR3 protein: CASSQGAGPGNTIYF

V gene: TRBV9
D gene: .
clone size: .
J gene: TRBJ1-6
CDR3 DNA: TGTGCCAGCAGCCCACGGGACACGGGATATAATTCACCCCTCCACTTT
CDR3 protein: CASSPRDTGYNSPLHF

V gene: TRBV29-1
D gene: .
clone size: .
J gene: TRBJ2-2
CDR3 DNA: TGCAGCGTTACCGTGACTCGCAACACCGGGGAGCTGTTTTTT
CDR3 protein: CSVTVTRNTGELFF

V gene: TRBV19
D gene: .
clone size: .
J gene: TRBJ1-2
CDR3 DNA: TGTGCCAGTCAAGACAGTCGTAACGATGGCTACACCTTC
CDR3 protein: CASQDSRNDGYTF

V gene: TRBV15
D gene: .
clone size: .
J gene: TRBJ2-7
CDR3 DNA: TGTGCCACCAGCAGAGATCAAGGGGGTCTTGGGGAGCAGTACTTC
CDR3 protein: CATSRDQGGLGEQYF

V gene: TRBV3-1/TRBV3-2
D gene: .
clone size: .
J gene: TRBJ1-2
CDR3 DNA: TGTGCCAGCAGCCAAGGGCGGTACTATGGCTACACCTTC
CDR3 protein: CASSQGRYYGYTF

V gene: TRBV27
D gene: TRBD2
clone size: .
J gene: TRBJ2-3
CDR3 DNA: TGTGCCACCACCAATTTCCATTTGACTAGCGGGGGCACAGATACGCAGTATTTT
CDR3 protein: CATTNFHLTSGGTDTQYF

V gene: TRBV7-2
D gene: .
clone size: once
J gene: TRBJ1-1
CDR3 DNA: TGTGCCAGCAGCCCCCGCCAGCCCCGGATTGAAGCTTTCTTT
CDR3 protein: CASSPRQPRIEAFF

V gene: TRBV30
D gene: .
clone size: .
J gene: TRBJ1-3
CDR3 DNA: TGTGCCTGGGCTTCCTCTGGAAACACCATATATTTT
CDR3 protein: CAWASSGNTIYF

V gene: TRBV18
D gene: .
clone size: once
J gene: TRBJ1-4
CDR3 DNA: TGTGCCAGCTCACCGGGGGCAACTAATGAAAAACTGTTTTTT
CDR3 protein: CASSPGATNEKLFF

V gene: TRBV6-5
D gene: .
clone size: once
J gene: TRBJ2-5
CDR3 DNA: TGTGCCAGCAGTAGTAGCGTCCAAGAGACCCAGTACTTC
CDR3 protein: CASSSSVQETQYF

V gene: TRBV11-2
D gene: TRBD1
clone size: .
J gene: TRBJ2-1
CDR3 DNA: TGTGCCAGCAGCTTAGGGACAGGGATCGGTGAGCAGTTCTTC
CDR3 protein: CASSLGTGIGEQFF

V gene: TRBV15
D gene: TRBD2
clone size: .
J gene: TRBJ2-7
CDR3 DNA: TGTGCCACCAGCAGAGATCGTTTAGCGGGGGCCTCCTACGAGCAGTACTTC
CDR3 protein: CATSRDRLAGASYEQYF

V gene: TRBV7-3
D gene: .
clone size: .
J gene: TRBJ1-1
CDR3 DNA: TGTGCCAGCAGCTTAATGGGCGGGAACACTGAAGCTTTCTTT
CDR3 protein: CASSLMGGNTEAFF

V gene: TRBV7-9
D gene: .
clone size: .
J gene: TRBJ1-2
CDR3 DNA: TGTGCCAGCAGCTTAAGCCCGGACCACACCTTC
CDR3 protein: CASSLSPDHTF

V gene: TRBV7-2
D gene: TRBD1
clone size: .
J gene: TRBJ1-6
CDR3 DNA: TGTGCCAGCAGCTTGGCAACAGGGGGCGCTTATAATTCACCCCTCCACTTT
CDR3 protein: CASSLATGGAYNSPLHF

V gene: TRBV7-3
D gene: TRBD1
clone size: once
J gene: TRBJ2-2
CDR3 DNA: TGTGCCAGCAGCTCAGACAGGGTCGGGGAGCTGTTTTTT
CDR3 protein: CASSSDRVGELFF

V gene: TRBV3-1/TRBV3-2
D gene: .
clone size: .
J gene: TRBJ2-5
CDR3 DNA: TGTGCCAGCAGCCATCCCACTAGGCGGGAGACCCAGTACTTC
CDR3 protein: CASSHPTRRETQYF

V gene: TRBV7-9
D gene: .
clone size: .
J gene: TRBJ1-4
CDR3 DNA: TGTGCCAGCAGCCAACCATCGTCAACTAATGAAAAACTGTTTTTT
CDR3 protein: CASSQPSSTNEKLFF

V gene: TRBV14
D gene: TRBD1
clone size: .
J gene: TRBJ2-1
CDR3 DNA: TGTGCCAGCCGCTTCGGGACAGGACCCAATGAGCAGTTCTTC
CDR3 protein: CASRFGTGPNEQFF